This is a list of T cell receptor beta chains from one sample in a study of graft-versus-host responses after intestinal transplantation. Only in-frame clones appear in the TCRdb table, and some are missing; sequencing was by immunoSEQ multiplex PCR. This repertoire shows 7,500 to 10,000 clones, nearly 80% found once; its top ten account for around 24%. The sequenced sample was ileum tissue, obtained 500 to 550 days after intestinal transplant. These receptors were taken from a human patient who received an intestinal transplant, so some T cells may come from the graft donor. CDR3s include the opening cysteine and the closing phenylalanine or tryptophan.

TRBV28	TRBJ2-7	CASSQRTGMKFEQYF
TRBV21-1	TRBJ2-7	CASSPSRGFSYEQYF
TRBV7-2	TRBJ1-5	CATAGRSNQPQHF
TRBV2	TRBJ1-6	CASSEAVGGTGNSPLHF
TRBV28	-	CASPPASGAIYEQYF
TRBV7-9	TRBJ1-1	CASSVAGAGTEAFF
TRBV7-8	-	CASRLAGGDEQYF
TRBV7-8	TRBJ2-7	CASSHADRGGFDEQYF
TRBV9	TRBJ1-2	CASSVAGRRGGYTF
TRBV30	TRBJ2-2	CAWSPRGPPGELFF
TRBV10-2	TRBJ1-4	CASSESGRTNEKLFF
TRBV19	TRBJ2-1	CASSMGLPYNEQFF
TRBV28	TRBJ1-1	CATEPTGSMNTEAFF
TRBV7-3	TRBJ2-2	CASSSGASGRPGIDTGELFF
TRBV5-1	-	CASSGGQSYEQYF
TRBV5-8	TRBJ2-1	CASSLVAGGNEQFF
TRBV25-1	TRBJ2-7	CASSTLLRLANGYGEQYF
TRBV7-9	TRBJ2-5	CASSLAATQETQYF
TRBV23-1	TRBJ2-5	CASSGDRGGETQYF
TRBV5-6	TRBJ1-6	CASSPSVGRINSPLHF
TRBV2	TRBJ2-3	CASSQTRSGDTQYF
TRBV2	TRBJ1-2	CASSDAPAYGYTF
TRBV2	TRBJ2-1	CASSRGRVPYNEQFF
TRBV18	-	CASSRGRGSYEQYF
TRBV5-1	TRBJ2-5	CASSFTGGETQYF
TRBV7-3	TRBJ2-3	CASSQRISGRDTQYF
TRBV7-9	TRBJ1-4	CASSLGQGVEKLFF
TRBV5-1	TRBJ2-7	CASWDRVYEQYF
TRBV28	TRBJ1-6	CASSIHRGIPLHF
TRBV19	TRBJ1-6	CASSMGASMTGFYSPLHF
TRBV5-1	TRBJ2-5	CASSSGTLQETQYF
TRBV27	TRBJ2-7	CASSFKGSYEQYF
TRBV30	TRBJ2-7	CAWSVLPGRPYEQYF
TRBV13	TRBJ1-5	CASSLGFVGSNQPQHF
TRBV6-5	TRBJ1-3	CASSSTGAGNTIYF
TRBV7-3	TRBJ2-6	CASSIRGLQSRANVLTF
TRBV6-4	TRBJ2-3	CASSQRSTDTQYF
TRBV1	TRBJ2-7	CTSSQSNPPYEQYF
TRBV28	TRBJ2-7	CASSNPGTGREQYF
TRBV19	TRBJ2-6	CASSGSWTITKSGQRLTF
TRBV28	TRBJ2-1	CASSSPYNEQFF
TRBV13	TRBJ2-7	CASSEPLAGYEQYF
TRBV28	TRBJ2-7	CASSFPGGLASHYEQYF
TRBV7-2	TRBJ2-3	CASSLMHSTDTQYF